Listed below are T cell receptor beta chains from one sample, sequenced in a study of OX40 agonist ivuxolimab in advanced cancers. Generated by immunoSEQ multiplex PCR, the TCRdb table keeps only in-frame clones and is missing some. Of 26,000 or so clones listed, about 84% were seen once; the top ten hold 25%. The sample here was CD4+ or CD8+ T cells sorted from blood, taken in a trial of the OX40 agonist ivuxolimab. Every receptor here comes from an adult with an advanced solid tumor such as melanoma, head and neck, liver or kidney cancer. CDR3s include the opening cysteine and the closing phenylalanine or tryptophan.

v_gene: TRBV11-3
j_gene: TRBJ2-1
CDR3aa: CASSIRTSGWYNEQFF

v_gene: TRBV4-2
j_gene: TRBJ2-5
CDR3aa: CASSQEGSGRVQYF

v_gene: TRBV30
j_gene: TRBJ1-5
CDR3aa: CAWSVYSDQPQHF

v_gene: TRBV28
j_gene: TRBJ1-5
CDR3aa: CASSTSDRGPNQPQHF

v_gene: TRBV5-6
j_gene: TRBJ2-7
CDR3aa: CASSLAALDEQYF

v_gene: TRBV27
j_gene: TRBJ2-7
CDR3aa: CASSLGTGSHEQYF

v_gene: TRBV13
j_gene: TRBJ2-7
CDR3aa: CASSLQNRDEQYF

v_gene: TRBV7-8
j_gene: TRBJ1-4
CDR3aa: CASSSHSTNEKLFF

v_gene: TRBV6-5
j_gene: TRBJ2-3
CDR3aa: CASSWSGQPSTDTQYF

v_gene: TRBV6-6
j_gene: TRBJ2-7
CDR3aa: CASSYPTQTYEQYF

v_gene: TRBV5-6
j_gene: TRBJ1-2
CDR3aa: CASSNQGSYNYGYTF

v_gene: TRBV19
j_gene: TRBJ2-1
CDR3aa: CASSTLAGGVYNEQFF

v_gene: TRBV21-1
j_gene: TRBJ2-1
CDR3aa: CASSKVNSGRAGREQFF

v_gene: TRBV5-1
j_gene: TRBJ2-1
CDR3aa: CASSLEGARDEQFF

v_gene: TRBV6-1
j_gene: TRBJ1-4
CDR3aa: CASSERVTNEKLFF

v_gene: TRBV4-1
j_gene: TRBJ2-5
CDR3aa: CASSQDWKTQYF

v_gene: TRBV6-5
j_gene: TRBJ1-4
CDR3aa: CASSLVSTNEKLFF

v_gene: TRBV19
j_gene: TRBJ2-1
CDR3aa: CASSIRLDFNEQFF

v_gene: TRBV7-8
j_gene: TRBJ2-5
CDR3aa: CASSRNHRVLQETQYF

v_gene: TRBV7-9
j_gene: TRBJ2-1
CDR3aa: CASSLLTGPHNEQFF

v_gene: TRBV5-1
j_gene: TRBJ2-5
CDR3aa: CASSLLQASQETQYF

v_gene: TRBV28
j_gene: TRBJ1-2
CDR3aa: CASSFYGTGVGYTF

v_gene: TRBV2
j_gene: TRBJ2-5
CDR3aa: CASSEYRAQETQYF

v_gene: TRBV13
j_gene: TRBJ1-2
CDR3aa: CASTETGAGYGYTF

v_gene: TRBV7-6
j_gene: TRBJ2-7
CDR3aa: CASSLEGSGSIYEQYF

v_gene: TRBV11-1
j_gene: TRBJ2-7
CDR3aa: CASSYNRHNEQYF

v_gene: TRBV6-6
j_gene: TRBJ1-5
CDR3aa: CASSQQGLHQPQHF

v_gene: TRBV28
j_gene: TRBJ2-3
CDR3aa: CASSRDSLSFADTQYF

v_gene: TRBV4-2
j_gene: TRBJ2-1
CDR3aa: CASSPLAESSYNEQFF

v_gene: TRBV13
j_gene: TRBJ2-1
CDR3aa: CASRGSRDEQFF

v_gene: TRBV9
j_gene: TRBJ2-3
CDR3aa: CAGDRGRLDTQYF

v_gene: TRBV10-2
j_gene: TRBJ2-5
CDR3aa: CASSPSWAETQYF

v_gene: TRBV7-9
j_gene: TRBJ1-1
CDR3aa: CASSATGARGTEAFF

v_gene: TRBV9
j_gene: TRBJ2-7
CDR3aa: CASSPQRGATYEQYF

v_gene: TRBV19
j_gene: TRBJ2-3
CDR3aa: CASSNDHGTGIQDTQYF

v_gene: TRBV4-2
j_gene: TRBJ2-1
CDR3aa: CASSQESAATSSYNEQFF

v_gene: TRBV7-6
j_gene: TRBJ2-7
CDR3aa: CASSLVPTQNSEEQYF

v_gene: TRBV19
j_gene: TRBJ1-2
CDR3aa: CASSPERGYNYGYTF

v_gene: TRBV7-9
j_gene: TRBJ2-1
CDR3aa: CASSFLSSGSREQFF

v_gene: TRBV15
j_gene: TRBJ2-2
CDR3aa: CATSKLAGYNTGELFF

v_gene: TRBV4-1
j_gene: .
CDR3aa: CASSQFGSTYEQYF

v_gene: TRBV2
j_gene: .
CDR3aa: CASRNGPYEQYF

v_gene: TRBV5-1
j_gene: TRBJ2-7
CDR3aa: CASSLDRRAGGYEQYF

v_gene: TRBV28
j_gene: TRBJ2-3
CDR3aa: CASTQEGGFLDTQYF